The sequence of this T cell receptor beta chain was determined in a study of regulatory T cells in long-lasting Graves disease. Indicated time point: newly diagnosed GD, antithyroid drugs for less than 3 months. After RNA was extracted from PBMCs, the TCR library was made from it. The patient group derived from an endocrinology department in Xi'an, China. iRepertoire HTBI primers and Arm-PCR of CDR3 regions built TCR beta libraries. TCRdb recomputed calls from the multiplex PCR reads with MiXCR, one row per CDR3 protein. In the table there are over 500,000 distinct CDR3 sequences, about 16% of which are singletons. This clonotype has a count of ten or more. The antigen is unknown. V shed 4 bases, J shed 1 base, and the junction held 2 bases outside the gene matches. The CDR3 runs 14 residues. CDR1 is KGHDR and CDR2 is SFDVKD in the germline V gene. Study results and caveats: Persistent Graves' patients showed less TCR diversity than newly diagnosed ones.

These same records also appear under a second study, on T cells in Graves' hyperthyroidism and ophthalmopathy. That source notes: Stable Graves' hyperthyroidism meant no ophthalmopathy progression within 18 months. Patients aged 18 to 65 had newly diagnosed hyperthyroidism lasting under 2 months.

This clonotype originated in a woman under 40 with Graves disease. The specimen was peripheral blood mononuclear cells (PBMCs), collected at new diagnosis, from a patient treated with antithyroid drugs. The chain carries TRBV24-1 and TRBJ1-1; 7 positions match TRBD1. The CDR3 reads CATSETGPNTEAFF. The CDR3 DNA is TGTGCCACCAGTGAGACAGGGCCGAACACTGAAGCTTTCTTT.